This is a list of T cell receptor beta chains from one sample in a study of beta chain features in type 1 diabetes. Sequenced by immunoSEQ multiplex PCR; TCRdb stores in-frame clones only, minus some. The data contain about 130,000 clones, about 9.2% of them singletons. The sample was central memory CD4+ T cells from blood. The receptor source for this set is a man aged 18 to 35 in good health. Both conserved end residues are part of each CDR3. The D gene is left open where the match is weak. Size tells how often a clone was seen (once, few, many) or the class of an expanded clone, and some rows leave it out.

>TRBJ2-3|NA|NA|TRBV18
CASSPSRSTDTQYF
TGTGCCAGCTCACCGTCTCGGAGCACAGATACGCAGTATTTT
>TRBJ2-7|NA|few|TRBV7-2
CASSLGEIGYEQYF
TGTGCCAGCAGCTTAGGGGAGATTGGCTACGAGCAGTACTTC
>TRBJ1-2|NA|NA|TRBV5-1
CASSLKPGQQPYGYTF
TGCGCCAGCAGCCTCAAACCGGGACAACAACCCTATGGCTACACCTTC
>TRBJ1-2|TRBD1|few|TRBV4-3
CASRYGTGDNYGYTF
TGCGCCAGCAGATACGGGACAGGAGACAACTATGGCTACACCTTC
>TRBJ2-5|TRBD1|few|TRBV28
CASSWDRGLGETQYF
TGTGCCAGCAGTTGGGACAGGGGGCTAGGGGAGACCCAGTACTTC
>TRBJ2-7|NA|few|TRBV18
CASSPPFQVNNEQYF
TGTGCCAGCTCACCACCCTTCCAGGTTAACAACGAGCAGTACTTC
>TRBJ2-4|NA|many|TRBV7-2
CASSLRQGGNIQYF
TGTGCCAGCAGCTTAAGGCAGGGAGGAAACATTCAGTACTTC
>TRBJ2-1|NA|few|TRBV7-2
CASSLGRGGSYNEQFF
TGTGCCAGCAGCTTAGGTCGGGGAGGCTCCTACAATGAGCAGTTCTTC
>TRBJ2-6|TRBD1|NA|TRBV7-2
CASSFGQVRGGANVLTF
TGTGCCAGCAGCTTTGGACAGGTCCGAGGTGGGGCCAACGTCCTGACTTTC
>TRBJ2-3|TRBD2|NA|TRBV7-3
CASSQGTSGSDTQYF
TGTGCCAGCAGCCAGGGGACTAGCGGATCAGATACGCAGTATTTT
>TRBJ1-5|TRBD1|few|TRBV4-3
CASSQGRGGNQPQHF
TGCGCCAGCAGCCAGGGCAGGGGGGGCAATCAGCCCCAGCATTTT
>TRBJ2-1|NA|few|TRBV5-6
CASSLGQMAFNEQFF
TGTGCCAGCAGCTTGGGACAGATGGCCTTCAATGAGCAGTTCTTC
>TRBJ1-4|TRBD1|NA|TRBV10-3
CAIREGATNEKLFF
TGTGCCATCAGGGAGGGGGCCACTAATGAAAAACTGTTTTTT
>TRBJ2-5|TRBD1|few|TRBV6-1
CASSRQGKETQYF
TGTGCCAGCAGTCGACAGGGGAAGGAGACCCAGTACTTC
>TRBJ2-1|TRBD2|NA|TRBV7-2
CASSPVSGGYNEQFF
TGTGCCAGCAGCCCGGTCAGCGGGGGGTACAATGAGCAGTTCTTC
>TRBJ2-7|NA|NA|TRBV19
CASTDWTYEQYF
TGTGCCAGTACTGACTGGACCTACGAGCAGTACTTC
>TRBJ1-1|TRBD1|NA|TRBV7-2
CASSPRKGADTEAFF
TGTGCCAGCAGCCCACGGAAGGGGGCTGACACTGAAGCTTTCTTT
>TRBJ1-2|TRBD1|NA|TRBV5-1
CASSEPGGGGYGYTF
TGCGCCAGCAGCGAACCAGGGGGCGGAGGCTATGGCTACACCTTC
>TRBJ2-2|NA|NA|TRBV2
CASSEVPFQGELFF
TGTGCCAGCAGTGAAGTCCCTTTTCAGGGGGAGCTGTTTTTT
>TRBJ2-7|TRBD1|few|TRBV5-1
CASSAGQARGEQYF
TGCGCCAGCAGCGCCGGACAGGCGAGGGGCGAGCAGTACTTC
>TRBJ2-1|TRBD2|few|TRBV30
CAWSLAGGGDEQFF
TGTGCCTGGAGCCTAGCGGGGGGAGGTGATGAGCAGTTCTTC
>TRBJ2-1|TRBD2|NA|TRBV5-5
CASSLDGGGGYNEQFF
TGTGCCAGCAGCTTGGACGGTGGCGGGGGCTACAATGAGCAGTTCTTC
>TRBJ2-7|NA|many|TRBV5-1
CASSSGDSHEQYF
TGCGCCAGCAGCTCGGGGGACAGCCACGAGCAGTACTTC
>TRBJ2-1|TRBD1|NA|TRBV4-3
CASSQRTGTARGNEQFF
TGCGCCAGCAGCCAGAGAACCGGGACAGCCCGCGGCAATGAGCAGTTCTTC
>TRBJ2-7|TRBD1|NA|TRBV4-2
CASSLTSGQGDEQYF
TGTGCCAGCAGCCTTACAAGCGGACAGGGCGACGAGCAGTACTTC
>TRBJ2-6|NA|few|TRBV5-4
CASSHAKTGANVLTF
TGTGCCAGCAGCCACGCTAAGACTGGGGCCAACGTCCTGACTTTC
>TRBJ1-2|NA|few|TRBV7-9
CASSPYSGSYGYTF
TGTGCCAGCAGCCCCTACAGTGGATCCTATGGCTACACCTTC
>TRBJ1-6|NA|few|TRBV5-1
CASSLGDSLRASPLHF
TGCGCCAGCAGCTTGGGGGACTCCCTAAGGGCATCACCCCTCCACTTT
>TRBJ2-7|TRBD2|few|TRBV7-2
CASSSRSSGGGHHEQYF
TGTGCCAGCAGCTCCCGAAGTAGCGGGGGGGGCCACCACGAGCAGTACTTC